This TCR beta chain was obtained from a study of blood T cell repertoires in COVID-19. Study-wide context: The samples span acute and convalescent COVID-19 from the United States, Italy and Spain. PBMCs, B-cell-depleted T cells, or T cells provided the cDNA or gDNA that made up the material.

Looked up from germline, CDR1 is SGHRS and CDR2 is YFSETQ. The CDR3 is 14 residues long. With 3 bases clipped from V and 5 bases from J, the junction kept 4 bases outside the gene matches. Original analysis: Nucleated cell number was recorded as an estimate derived from reference gene primer amplification. Method: immunoSEQ multiplex PCR; TCRdb's copy keeps in-frame clones and lacks some. That table supplies the V and J calls and clone size; D and trimming were determined from the DNA. The sample yields roughly 200,000 clones, 94% seen once. This chain links TRBV5-1 with TRBJ1-4, with 7 bases aligning to TRBD1. Sequences were obtained from peripheral blood. This TCR was sampled from a man aged 25-45 years with COVID-19, enrolled during active disease. CDR3 sequence reads: CASSSGQKNEKLFF. DNA for the CDR3: TGCGCCAGCAGCTCGGGACAGAAGAATGAAAAACTGTTTTTT.